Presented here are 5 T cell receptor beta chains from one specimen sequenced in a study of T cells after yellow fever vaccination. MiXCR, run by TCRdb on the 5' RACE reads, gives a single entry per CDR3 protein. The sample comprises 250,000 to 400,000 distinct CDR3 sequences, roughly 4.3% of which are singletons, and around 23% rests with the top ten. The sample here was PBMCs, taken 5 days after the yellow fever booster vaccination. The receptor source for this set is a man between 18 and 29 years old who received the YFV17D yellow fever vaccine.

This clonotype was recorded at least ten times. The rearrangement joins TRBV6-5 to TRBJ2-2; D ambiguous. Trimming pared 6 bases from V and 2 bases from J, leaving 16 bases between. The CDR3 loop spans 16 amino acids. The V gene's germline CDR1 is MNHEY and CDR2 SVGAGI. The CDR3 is CASRPLISANTGELFF. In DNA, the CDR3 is TGTGCCAGCAGGCCCCTTATCTCTGCCAACACCGGGGAGCTGTTTTTT.

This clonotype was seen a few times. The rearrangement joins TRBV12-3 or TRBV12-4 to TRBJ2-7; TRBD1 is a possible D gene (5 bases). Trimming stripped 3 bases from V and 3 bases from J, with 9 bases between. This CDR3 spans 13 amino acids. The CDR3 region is CASSFGRVYEQYF. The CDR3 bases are TGTGCCAGCAGTTTCGGCAGGGTCTACGAGCAGTACTTC.

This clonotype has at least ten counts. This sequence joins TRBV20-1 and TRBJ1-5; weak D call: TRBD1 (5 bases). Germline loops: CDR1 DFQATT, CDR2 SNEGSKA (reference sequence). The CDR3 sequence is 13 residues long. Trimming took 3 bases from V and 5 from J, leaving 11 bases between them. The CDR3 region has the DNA TGCAGTGCTAGTGGGGGTGGTGATCAGCCCCAGCATTTT. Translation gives CSASGGGDQPQHF.

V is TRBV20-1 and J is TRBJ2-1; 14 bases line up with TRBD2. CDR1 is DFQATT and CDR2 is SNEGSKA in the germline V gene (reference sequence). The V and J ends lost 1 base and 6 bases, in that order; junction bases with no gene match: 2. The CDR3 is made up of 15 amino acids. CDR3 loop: CSARGGTSGGNEQFF. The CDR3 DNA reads TGCAGTGCTAGAGGCGGGACTAGCGGGGGCAATGAGCAGTTCTTC.

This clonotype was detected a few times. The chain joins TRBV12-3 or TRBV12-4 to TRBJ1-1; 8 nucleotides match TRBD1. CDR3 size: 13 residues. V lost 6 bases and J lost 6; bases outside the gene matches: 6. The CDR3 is CASRGQGTSEAFF. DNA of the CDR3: TGTGCCAGCAGAGGACAGGGAACCTCTGAAGCTTTCTTT.